By share, the clone carrying this T cell receptor beta chain counts as medium-sized. Its cognate antigen is unknown. The source of the sample is a study of glioma-infiltrating T cells. Study findings and constraints: Non-neoplastic patients had below-expected tissue-blood divergence, while all gliomas exceeded expectation.

Amplification of TCR alpha and beta CDR3 regions from RNA used iRepertoire nested multiplex PCR. Tissue mRNA or PBMC total RNA, about 95-450 ng, went into one-step reverse transcription and amplification. TCRdb ran MiXCR on the multiplex PCR reads and lists one entry per CDR3 protein. This table holds approximately 4,400 distinct CDR3 sequences, under 30% found once. Trimming took 3 bases from V and 7 from J, leaving 25 bases between them. The CDR3 totals 18 residues. The germline V gene encodes CDR1 SEHNR and CDR2 FQNEAQ (reference sequence). Sequences were obtained from glioma tissue, nonneoplastic brain tissue, or PBMCs (not recorded which). The genes are TRBV7-9 and TRBJ2-1, with D perhaps TRBD1 or TRBD2 (6 bases each). This TCR was recovered from a human donor with low-grade glioma or glioblastoma, undergoing nonglioma brain surgery, or in good health (not recorded which). As DNA, the CDR3 is TGTGCCAGCAGCTTCAAGGGGGGTGAAGGGCCTGAGAGAAATGAGCAGTTCTTC. Its translation is CASSFKGGEGPERNEQFF.